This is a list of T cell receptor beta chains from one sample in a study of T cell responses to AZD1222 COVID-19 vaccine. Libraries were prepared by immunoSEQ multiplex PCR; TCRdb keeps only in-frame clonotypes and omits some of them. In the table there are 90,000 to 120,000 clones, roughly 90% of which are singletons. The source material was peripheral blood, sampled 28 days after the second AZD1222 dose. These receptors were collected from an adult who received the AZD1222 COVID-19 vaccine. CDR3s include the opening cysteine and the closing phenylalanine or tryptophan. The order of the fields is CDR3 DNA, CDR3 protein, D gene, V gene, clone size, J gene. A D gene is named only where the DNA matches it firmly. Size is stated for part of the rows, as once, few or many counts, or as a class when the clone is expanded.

CDR3 DNA: TGTGCCAGCAGCCTGACGCGAGGGAACACTGAAGCTTTCTTT
CDR3 protein: CASSLTRGNTEAFF
D gene: NA
V gene: TRBV3-1/TRBV3-2
clone size: NA
J gene: TRBJ1-1

CDR3 DNA: TGTGCCAGCTCACCCCCGGACCTGAACACTGAAGCTTTCTTT
CDR3 protein: CASSPPDLNTEAFF
D gene: NA
V gene: TRBV18
clone size: NA
J gene: TRBJ1-1

CDR3 DNA: TGTGCCAGTACCCGGGACGTTGCAACTAATGAAAAACTGTTTTTT
CDR3 protein: CASTRDVATNEKLFF
D gene: NA
V gene: TRBV19
clone size: NA
J gene: TRBJ1-4

CDR3 DNA: TGTGCCTGGAGTGTGAGGGACGATCAGCCCCAGCATTTT
CDR3 protein: CAWSVRDDQPQHF
D gene: NA
V gene: TRBV30
clone size: NA
J gene: TRBJ1-5

CDR3 DNA: TGTGCCAGCAGCCCCCCCGGGGGATTGGAGTTCTTC
CDR3 protein: CASSPPGGLEFF
D gene: NA
V gene: TRBV3-1/TRBV3-2
clone size: NA
J gene: TRBJ2-1

CDR3 DNA: TGTGCCAGCAGTGAACGGGGATCACCCCTCCACTTT
CDR3 protein: CASSERGSPLHF
D gene: NA
V gene: TRBV6-1
clone size: NA
J gene: TRBJ1-6

CDR3 DNA: TGTGCCAGCAGTTTATCGTCGGGACAGAATTCACCCCTCCACTTT
CDR3 protein: CASSLSSGQNSPLHF
D gene: TRBD1
V gene: TRBV27
clone size: NA
J gene: TRBJ1-6

CDR3 DNA: TGTGCCAGCAGGGGGAGAACGCAGTATTTT
CDR3 protein: CASRGRTQYF
D gene: NA
V gene: TRBV6-6
clone size: many
J gene: TRBJ2-3

CDR3 DNA: TGTGCCAGCAGCCCGTCAGGTTATAATTCACCCCTCCACTTT
CDR3 protein: CASSPSGYNSPLHF
D gene: NA
V gene: TRBV27
clone size: NA
J gene: TRBJ1-6

CDR3 DNA: TGTGCCAGCAGCATCACACCGGGACACCCTAGCAATCAGCCCCAGCATTTT
CDR3 protein: CASSITPGHPSNQPQHF
D gene: NA
V gene: TRBV21-1
clone size: NA
J gene: TRBJ1-5

CDR3 DNA: TGCGCCAGCAGCCAAGGGAGGGGACTAGCGGCCGGGGAGCTGTTTTTT
CDR3 protein: CASSQGRGLAAGELFF
D gene: TRBD2
V gene: TRBV4-1
clone size: NA
J gene: TRBJ2-2

CDR3 DNA: TGTGCCAGCAGCAGAGATCAGTATGGCTACACCTTC
CDR3 protein: CASSRDQYGYTF
D gene: NA
V gene: TRBV7-8
clone size: NA
J gene: TRBJ1-2

CDR3 DNA: TGTGCCAGTAGTATCATGACAGGGTATAGCAATCAGCCCCAGCATTTT
CDR3 protein: CASSIMTGYSNQPQHF
D gene: TRBD1
V gene: TRBV19
clone size: NA
J gene: TRBJ1-5

CDR3 DNA: TGTGCCAGCAGCCAGCCGGGACTCCAGTACAATGAGCAGTTCTTC
CDR3 protein: CASSQPGLQYNEQFF
D gene: NA
V gene: TRBV3-1/TRBV3-2
clone size: NA
J gene: TRBJ2-1

CDR3 DNA: TGTGCCAGCAATGCCGACAGGAGCGGAGGCTACACCTTC
CDR3 protein: CASNADRSGGYTF
D gene: NA
V gene: TRBV2
clone size: once
J gene: TRBJ1-2

CDR3 DNA: TGTGCCAGCAGCTTTTTACTTTTCAACGAGCAGTACTTC
CDR3 protein: CASSFLLFNEQYF
D gene: NA
V gene: TRBV7-9
clone size: NA
J gene: TRBJ2-7

CDR3 DNA: TGTGCCAGCAGCCAAGAGTACACCGGGGAGCTGTTTTTT
CDR3 protein: CASSQEYTGELFF
D gene: NA
V gene: TRBV4-2
clone size: NA
J gene: TRBJ2-2

CDR3 DNA: TGTGCCAGCCGTGGACAGGGGTCAAATGGCTACACCTTC
CDR3 protein: CASRGQGSNGYTF
D gene: TRBD1
V gene: TRBV2
clone size: few
J gene: TRBJ1-2

CDR3 DNA: TGTGCCATCAGTGAGCGGGCGGGGGAGAACACTGAAGCTTTCTTT
CDR3 protein: CAISERAGENTEAFF
D gene: NA
V gene: TRBV10-3
clone size: few
J gene: TRBJ1-1

CDR3 DNA: TGTGCCAGCAGCTTATCGGAAATAACCTACGAGCAGTACTTC
CDR3 protein: CASSLSEITYEQYF
D gene: NA
V gene: TRBV7-2
clone size: NA
J gene: TRBJ2-7

CDR3 DNA: TGTGCCAGCAGCGTAGGGACTGGGACCTACAATGAGCAGTTCTTC
CDR3 protein: CASSVGTGTYNEQFF
D gene: NA
V gene: TRBV9
clone size: NA
J gene: TRBJ2-1

CDR3 DNA: TGTGCCTGGAGCGCAGGCTCCTACGAGCAGTACTTC
CDR3 protein: CAWSAGSYEQYF
D gene: NA
V gene: TRBV30
clone size: NA
J gene: TRBJ2-7

CDR3 DNA: TGTGCCAGCAGCTTGGGCAGTGGGGTCCGTCAGCCCCAGCATTTT
CDR3 protein: CASSLGSGVRQPQHF
D gene: NA
V gene: TRBV7-8
clone size: NA
J gene: TRBJ1-5

CDR3 DNA: TGTGCCAGCAGCTTAGTATCCTTTGACGGGGAAAAACTGTTTTTT
CDR3 protein: CASSLVSFDGEKLFF
D gene: NA
V gene: TRBV7-8
clone size: NA
J gene: TRBJ1-4

CDR3 DNA: TGTGCCAGAAGCGGGGGACTAGCGGAGACCTACGAGCAGTACTTC
CDR3 protein: CARSGGLAETYEQYF
D gene: TRBD2
V gene: TRBV5-3
clone size: NA
J gene: TRBJ2-7

CDR3 DNA: TGTGCCAGCGTCTCAGGGCCGTCCTATGGCTACACCTTC
CDR3 protein: CASVSGPSYGYTF
D gene: NA
V gene: TRBV6-5
clone size: NA
J gene: TRBJ1-2

CDR3 DNA: TGTGCCAGCTCCCAGAGAACCGGGACAGGGAGTAATTTCAAGAACACTGAAGCTTTCTTT
CDR3 protein: CASSQRTGTGSNFKNTEAFF
D gene: TRBD1
V gene: TRBV18
clone size: NA
J gene: TRBJ1-1

CDR3 DNA: TGTGCCAGCAGTGACATTAGGGCGGCCCAGTACTTC
CDR3 protein: CASSDIRAAQYF
D gene: NA
V gene: TRBV3-1/TRBV3-2
clone size: once
J gene: TRBJ2-5

CDR3 DNA: TGTGCCAGCAGTGAATACGTCTCGGCAGGGGGTACCTACGAGCAGTACTTC
CDR3 protein: CASSEYVSAGGTYEQYF
D gene: TRBD1
V gene: TRBV25-1
clone size: NA
J gene: TRBJ2-7

CDR3 DNA: TGTGCCACCAGCCTAAGGACGGAAGTCTACCAAGAGACCCAGTACTTC
CDR3 protein: CATSLRTEVYQETQYF
D gene: NA
V gene: TRBV15
clone size: NA
J gene: TRBJ2-5

CDR3 DNA: TGTGCCAGCAGCCAAGCAGCAAACTATGGCTACACCTTC
CDR3 protein: CASSQAANYGYTF
D gene: NA
V gene: TRBV4-2
clone size: once
J gene: TRBJ1-2

CDR3 DNA: TGTGCCTGGAGAGGGCCTAGTTCACCCCTCCACTTT
CDR3 protein: CAWRGPSSPLHF
D gene: NA
V gene: TRBV30
clone size: NA
J gene: TRBJ1-6

CDR3 DNA: TGTGCCTGGAGCAAGGGGGCGGGAGTGTACAATGAGCAGTTCTTC
CDR3 protein: CAWSKGAGVYNEQFF
D gene: NA
V gene: TRBV30
clone size: NA
J gene: TRBJ2-1

CDR3 DNA: TGTGCCACCCGACACTTGGGGGGGGGAGGCTACACCTTC
CDR3 protein: CATRHLGGGGYTF
D gene: NA
V gene: TRBV15
clone size: NA
J gene: TRBJ1-2

CDR3 DNA: TGTGCCAGCAGTGAAAACCCCCCAACCACAGATACGCAGTATTTT
CDR3 protein: CASSENPPTTDTQYF
D gene: NA
V gene: TRBV2
clone size: NA
J gene: TRBJ2-3

CDR3 DNA: TGTGCCAGTAGTCTTTTGCCGGGACAGGGTCTTTTGCACACTGAAGCTTTCTTT
CDR3 protein: CASSLLPGQGLLHTEAFF
D gene: TRBD1
V gene: TRBV19
clone size: NA
J gene: TRBJ1-1

CDR3 DNA: TGTGCCAGCAGCCAAGAAGGGACTAGACGGTCCCAAGAGACCCAGTACTTC
CDR3 protein: CASSQEGTRRSQETQYF
D gene: TRBD2
V gene: TRBV4-2
clone size: NA
J gene: TRBJ2-5

CDR3 DNA: TGCAGCGTTGATGGTGTGGGGAACACAGATACGCAGTATTTT
CDR3 protein: CSVDGVGNTDTQYF
D gene: NA
V gene: TRBV29-1
clone size: NA
J gene: TRBJ2-3

CDR3 DNA: TGTGCCAGCAGTAGCGGGACGGCCCCGGGGACCGGGGAGCTGTTTTTT
CDR3 protein: CASSSGTAPGTGELFF
D gene: TRBD2
V gene: TRBV28
clone size: NA
J gene: TRBJ2-2

CDR3 DNA: TGTGCCAGCAGCCCCAAAGAGACCCAGTACTTC
CDR3 protein: CASSPKETQYF
D gene: NA
V gene: TRBV11-2
clone size: NA
J gene: TRBJ2-5

CDR3 DNA: TGTGCCAGCAGCCACGGTGAAAAACTGTTTTTT
CDR3 protein: CASSHGEKLFF
D gene: NA
V gene: TRBV14
clone size: NA
J gene: TRBJ1-4

CDR3 DNA: TGTGCCATCCGGGTCGGGGACAGGGTGAACACCGGGGAGCTGTTTTTT
CDR3 protein: CAIRVGDRVNTGELFF
D gene: TRBD1
V gene: TRBV10-3
clone size: NA
J gene: TRBJ2-2

CDR3 DNA: TGTGCCACCCGCGGGACAGCAAAGGAAGCTTTCTTT
CDR3 protein: CATRGTAKEAFF
D gene: TRBD1
V gene: TRBV6-5
clone size: NA
J gene: TRBJ1-1

CDR3 DNA: TGTGCCAGTAGTATGGTAGACAGTTCTAACTATGGCTACACCTTC
CDR3 protein: CASSMVDSSNYGYTF
D gene: NA
V gene: TRBV19
clone size: NA
J gene: TRBJ1-2

CDR3 DNA: TGTGCCACCAGCCCCCACGGACGTTTGGATGAAGCTTTCTTT
CDR3 protein: CATSPHGRLDEAFF
D gene: NA
V gene: TRBV15
clone size: NA
J gene: TRBJ1-1

CDR3 DNA: TGTGCCAGCAGTTACAGGGGAGGCACTGAAGCTTTCTTT
CDR3 protein: CASSYRGGTEAFF
D gene: NA
V gene: TRBV6-5
clone size: once
J gene: TRBJ1-1

CDR3 DNA: TGTGCCTGGAGTGTCCAGGCGAACACTGAAGCTTTCTTT
CDR3 protein: CAWSVQANTEAFF
D gene: NA
V gene: TRBV30
clone size: NA
J gene: TRBJ1-1

CDR3 DNA: TGTGCCAGCAGCTCCGGGTTAGGAGGGTGGTACAATGAGCAGTTCTTC
CDR3 protein: CASSSGLGGWYNEQFF
D gene: NA
V gene: TRBV7-9
clone size: NA
J gene: TRBJ2-1

CDR3 DNA: TGTGCCAGCAGTTCCTTGGGACTAGCGTTAGATACGCAGTATTTT
CDR3 protein: CASSSLGLALDTQYF
D gene: TRBD2
V gene: TRBV6-2/TRBV6-3
clone size: NA
J gene: TRBJ2-3

CDR3 DNA: TGTGCCTGGGGGCCGGGGACTAGCCTACAAGAGACCCAGTACTTC
CDR3 protein: CAWGPGTSLQETQYF
D gene: TRBD2
V gene: TRBV30
clone size: NA
J gene: TRBJ2-5

CDR3 DNA: TGCAGTGCGACCAAGGATGGGGGCGGGATTTTT
CDR3 protein: CSATKDGGGIF
D gene: NA
V gene: TRBV20-1
clone size: NA
J gene: TRBJ1-4

CDR3 DNA: TGCAGCGGGGGCGGACAGGCATTTCAAGAGACCCAGTACTTC
CDR3 protein: CSGGGQAFQETQYF
D gene: TRBD1
V gene: TRBV29-1
clone size: NA
J gene: TRBJ2-5

CDR3 DNA: TGTGCCAGCAGTTACCAGGGCCAAGAGACCCAGTACTTC
CDR3 protein: CASSYQGQETQYF
D gene: NA
V gene: TRBV2
clone size: NA
J gene: TRBJ2-5

CDR3 DNA: TGTGCCAGCAGCCAAGATTCAGCGTCCCGGGGCGAGTATGGCTACACCTTC
CDR3 protein: CASSQDSASRGEYGYTF
D gene: NA
V gene: TRBV3-1/TRBV3-2
clone size: NA
J gene: TRBJ1-2

CDR3 DNA: TGTGCCAGTAGTACCTATTCAGGGGGCATGTCCTACAATGAGCAGTTCTTC
CDR3 protein: CASSTYSGGMSYNEQFF
D gene: TRBD1
V gene: TRBV19
clone size: NA
J gene: TRBJ2-1

CDR3 DNA: TGCGCCAGCGGCCGGATTTCCTACAATGAGCAGTTCTTC
CDR3 protein: CASGRISYNEQFF
D gene: NA
V gene: TRBV10-2
clone size: NA
J gene: TRBJ2-1

CDR3 DNA: TGTGCCACCAGTGATTCAGGGCTAGCGGGAGCCCGAATGAAGCAGTACTTC
CDR3 protein: CATSDSGLAGARMKQYF
D gene: TRBD2
V gene: TRBV24-1
clone size: once
J gene: TRBJ2-7

CDR3 DNA: TGTGCCAGCAGCCGATCGGGATTTCCAGGCAATCAGCCCCAGCATTTT
CDR3 protein: CASSRSGFPGNQPQHF
D gene: NA
V gene: TRBV16
clone size: NA
J gene: TRBJ1-5

CDR3 DNA: TGTGCCAGCAGCAATCGACAGCAGAACACTGAAGCTTTCTTT
CDR3 protein: CASSNRQQNTEAFF
D gene: NA
V gene: TRBV3-1/TRBV3-2
clone size: NA
J gene: TRBJ1-1

CDR3 DNA: TGTGCCAGCAGCTCAGGGACTAGCGGGAGGATTGGGTACGAGCAGTACTTC
CDR3 protein: CASSSGTSGRIGYEQYF
D gene: TRBD2
V gene: TRBV7-9
clone size: NA
J gene: TRBJ2-7